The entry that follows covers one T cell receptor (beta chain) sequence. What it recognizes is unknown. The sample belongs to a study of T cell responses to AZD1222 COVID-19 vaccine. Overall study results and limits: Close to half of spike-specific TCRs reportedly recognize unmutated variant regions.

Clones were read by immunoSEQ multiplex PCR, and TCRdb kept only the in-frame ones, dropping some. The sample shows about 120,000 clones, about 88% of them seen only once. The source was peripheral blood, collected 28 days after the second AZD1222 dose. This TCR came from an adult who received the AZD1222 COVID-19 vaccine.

CDR3 in amino acids: CASSEGLTYNEQFF. The CDR3 nucleotides read TGTGCCAGCAGTGAGGGGCTTACCTACAATGAGCAGTTCTTC. The chain joins TRBV2 to TRBJ2-1; weak D call: TRBD1 (5 bases). V dropped 3 bases and J dropped 2 bases, with 8 bases sitting between them. Germline CDR1 SNHLY, CDR2 FYNNEI. The CDR3 length is 14 residues.